A selection of T cell receptor beta chains follows, all from one sample in a study of blood T cell repertoires in COVID-19. Generated by immunoSEQ multiplex PCR, the TCRdb table keeps only in-frame clones and is missing some. The repertoire holds approximately 75,000 clones, with around 80% as singletons. The sequenced sample was peripheral blood. The receptors were gathered from a man aged 50-60 years with COVID-19, enrolled during active disease. The CDR3 runs from the conserved cysteine through the conserved F or W. Fields, in order: D gene, V gene, clone size, J gene, CDR3 protein, CDR3 DNA. A D gene is named only where the DNA matches it firmly. Clone size, where shown, is once, few, many, or a class for clones that have expanded.

>TRBD1|TRBV30|once|TRBJ1-2
CAWSVTGPYGYTF
TGTGCCTGGAGTGTGACAGGGCCCTATGGCTACACCTTC
>TRBD1|TRBV28|-|TRBJ2-7
CASSLRDRDFYEQYF
TGTGCCAGCAGTTTACGGGACAGGGATTTTTACGAGCAGTACTTC
>-|TRBV18|-|TRBJ2-7
CASSLKHEQYF
TGTGCCAGCTCCCTAAAACACGAGCAGTACTTC
>TRBD1|TRBV9|-|TRBJ2-7
CASSPQTGGVHEQYF
TGTGCCAGCAGCCCCCAGACAGGGGGCGTCCACGAGCAGTACTTC
>TRBD1|TRBV18|-|TRBJ1-6
CASSPTTGISSPLHF
TGTGCCAGCTCACCAACGACAGGGATCTCATCACCCCTCCACTTT
>TRBD2|TRBV9|once|TRBJ2-1
CATSPSGSHNEQFF
TGTGCCACCAGTCCTAGCGGGAGTCACAATGAGCAGTTCTTC
>TRBD2|TRBV11-1|-|TRBJ2-3
CASSGLADTDTQYF
TGTGCCAGCAGCGGACTAGCCGACACAGATACGCAGTATTTT
>-|TRBV5-1|-|TRBJ2-1
CASSTSGFNNEQFF
TGCGCCAGCAGCACTTCCGGGTTTAACAATGAGCAGTTCTTC
>TRBD2|TRBV6-4|-|TRBJ2-3
CASSDSGTSGTDTQYF
TGTGCCAGCAGTGACTCCGGGACTAGCGGGACAGATACGCAGTATTTT
>-|TRBV19|-|TRBJ2-3
CASSIGGRGGMRGTQYF
TGTGCCAGTAGTATAGGAGGGCGCGGCGGGATGAGGGGTACGCAGTATTTT
>-|TRBV11-2|-|TRBJ2-2
CASSRERSDTGELFF
TGTGCCAGCAGCCGTGAACGGAGTGACACCGGGGAGCTGTTTTTT
>-|TRBV24-1|-|TRBJ2-1
CATSETTGTTYNEQFF
TGTGCCACCAGTGAAACTACCGGGACAACCTACAATGAGCAGTTCTTC
>-|TRBV5-5|-|TRBJ2-2
CASSLVGQFTGELFF
TGTGCCAGCAGCTTGGTGGGGCAGTTCACCGGGGAGCTGTTTTTT
>TRBD2|TRBV7-9|once|TRBJ2-3
CASSFPRGGQRTDTQYF
TGTGCCAGCAGCTTTCCCCGGGGGGGCCAAAGGACAGATACGCAGTATTTT
>TRBD1|TRBV16|-|TRBJ1-1
CASSPRTGNTEAFF
TGTGCCAGCAGCCCTCGGACAGGGAACACTGAAGCTTTCTTT
>-|TRBV25-1|few|TRBJ2-7
CASSEVRLGYEQYF
TGTGCCAGCAGTGAGGTCAGGTTGGGCTACGAGCAGTACTTC
>TRBD1|TRBV29-1|-|TRBJ2-2
CSVPKGAGELFF
TGCAGCGTCCCAAAGGGGGCGGGGGAGCTGTTTTTT
>TRBD1|TRBV18|-|TRBJ2-7
CASSPPGTGTYEQYF
TGTGCCAGCTCACCCCCCGGGACAGGCACCTACGAGCAGTACTTC
>TRBD1|TRBV7-2|-|TRBJ1-4
CASADHAGTGPEKLFF
TGTGCCAGCGCCGATCACGCCGGGACAGGGCCTGAAAAACTGTTTTTT
>TRBD1|TRBV30|once|TRBJ1-2
CAWWTGSGYTF
TGTGCCTGGTGGACAGGGAGCGGCTACACCTTC
>-|TRBV19|-|TRBJ2-2
CASSILGAANTGELFF
TGTGCCAGTAGTATCTTAGGAGCGGCGAACACCGGGGAGCTGTTTTTT
>TRBD2|TRBV13|-|TRBJ2-3
CASQEGLGGTDTQYF
TGTGCCAGCCAGGAGGGACTAGGGGGCACAGATACGCAGTATTTT
>TRBD1|TRBV29-1|few|TRBJ1-4
CSVLDREYEKLFF
TGCAGCGTCTTAGACAGGGAATATGAAAAACTGTTTTTT
>TRBD1|TRBV6-6|-|TRBJ1-6
CASSRGQGKGSPLHF
TGTGCCAGCAGTCGAGGACAGGGGAAAGGTTCACCCCTCCACTTT
>TRBD2|TRBV5-1|-|TRBJ2-3
CASSFVSGSTDTQYF
TGCGCCAGCAGCTTCGTTAGCGGGAGCACAGATACGCAGTATTTT
>TRBD2|TRBV9|few|TRBJ2-1
CASSRGLAANNEQFF
TGTGCCAGCAGTCGAGGACTAGCGGCCAACAATGAGCAGTTCTTC
>-|TRBV5-1|-|TRBJ2-4
CASSVSGAKNIQYF
TGCGCCAGCAGCGTAAGCGGGGCCAAAAACATTCAGTACTTC